The next 7 T cell receptor beta chains were all read from a single sample in a study of naive and memory T cell subsets. Two oligonucleotides, mixed equimolar, formed the beta constant-region primer covering TRBC1 and TRBC2. Four rounds of PCR amplified the ligated cDNA using nested alpha and beta constant-region primers plus SP2. TCRdb re-called the UMI-ligation and nested PCR reads with MiXCR, one entry per CDR3 protein. The repertoire holds approximately 140,000 distinct CDR3 sequences, with approximately 21% as singletons. These receptors have no known antigen. Findings and caveats of the study: Especially in CD8 cells, naive repertoires contained a few larger clonotypes, possibly CD45RA-re-expressing memory cells.

The sequencing input was naive CD8+ T cells from blood. Receptors were obtained from a human donor in good health.

The chain links TRBV4-1 to TRBJ2-1; 13 bases are a match to TRBD2. CDR3 length: 14 amino acids. J gave up 8 bases and V 4 bases, and 2 bases lay outside the gene matches. Per the germline V gene, CDR1 is MGHRA and CDR2 is YSYEKL. CDR3 bases: TGCGCCAGCAGCCGGACTAGCGGGAGTGATGAGCAGTTCTTC. Translation: CASSRTSGSDEQFF.

This clonotype appeared a single time. J is TRBJ2-1 and V is TRBV6-5; D might be TRBD2 (5 bases). Trimming stripped 3 bases from V and 8 bases from J, with 17 bases between. Germline assignment: CDR1 MNHEY and CDR2 SVGAGI. There are 15 residues in the CDR3. CDR3 sequence: CASSYSGSLGDEQFF. The CDR3 bases are TGTGCCAGCAGTTATTCCGGGTCCCTCGGGGATGAGCAGTTCTTC.

In this sample, this clonotype turned up a few times. The rearrangement uses TRBV7-7 and TRBJ2-5; the match to TRBD2 covers 11 bases. Germline V gene sequence: CDR1 SSHAT, CDR2 FNYEAQ (reference sequence). The CDR3 has 15 residues. V lost 7 bases and J lost 2; bases outside the gene matches: 6. The CDR3 bases are TGTGCCAGCACCCCGGGACTAGCGGAACAAGAGACCCAGTACTTC. Amino acids: CASTPGLAEQETQYF.

The chain employs TRBV4-3 and TRBJ1-1; no firm D call. V was pared by 3 bases and J by 3 bases, with 2 bases between. Germline V gives CDR1 LGHNA, CDR2 YSLEER. This CDR3 is built from 11 residues. The CDR3 coding sequence is TGCGCCAGCAGCCACGACACTGAAGCTTTCTTT. Translated: CASSHDTEAFF.

V is TRBV20-1 and J is TRBJ2-3; 10 bases agree with TRBD2. V shed 2 bases, J shed 5 bases, and the junction held 7 bases outside the gene matches. Germline V lookup: CDR1 DFQATT, CDR2 SNEGSKA (reference sequence). CDR3 length: 15 amino acids. CDR3 nucleotides: TGCAGTGCTAGATGGCTAGCGGGAGTCAGAGATACGCAGTATTTT. It encodes CSARWLAGVRDTQYF.

V and J are TRBV29-1 and TRBJ2-5, with 8 bases matching TRBD1. V was pared by 3 bases and J by 2 bases, with 11 bases of the junction left unmatched. The CDR3 consists of 16 residues. From germline, CDR1 is SQVTM and CDR2 ANQGSEA. CDR3 DNA sequence: TGCAGCGTTGAGACGGTGGACAGGGTGGGGCAAGAGACCCAGTACTTC. This encodes CSVETVDRVGQETQYF.

This clonotype has more than one count but fewer than ten. The chain is built from TRBV30 and TRBJ2-7, with D perhaps matching TRBD2 (5 bases). There are 13 residues in the CDR3. Trimming took off 0 bases at V and 6 bases at J, with 12 bases between the two ends. CDR1 and CDR2 (germline): GTSNPN, SVGIG (reference sequence). The CDR3 DNA follows: TGTGCCTGGAGTGTAGTGGAGGTTAGCGAGCAGTACTTC. It specifies CAWSVVEVSEQYF.